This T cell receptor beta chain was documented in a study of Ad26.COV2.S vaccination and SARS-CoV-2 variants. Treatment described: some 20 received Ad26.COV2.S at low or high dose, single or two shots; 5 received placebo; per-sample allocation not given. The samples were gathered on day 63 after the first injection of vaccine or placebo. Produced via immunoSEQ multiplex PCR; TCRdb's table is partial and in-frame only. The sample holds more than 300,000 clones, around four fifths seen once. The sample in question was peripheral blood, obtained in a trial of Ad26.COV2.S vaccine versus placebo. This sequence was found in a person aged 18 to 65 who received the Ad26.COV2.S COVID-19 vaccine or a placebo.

DNA of the CDR3: TGTGCCAGCTCACGCCCGGGACGGGATGGCGAGCAGTACTTC. Its translation is CASSRPGRDGEQYF. V usage is TRBV18 and J usage is TRBJ2-7; D might be TRBD1 or TRBD2, each matching 5 bases. The germline gives CDR1 KGHSH, CDR2 LQKENI. Trimming stripped 4 bases from V and 6 bases from J, with 16 bases between. The CDR3 length is 14 residues.